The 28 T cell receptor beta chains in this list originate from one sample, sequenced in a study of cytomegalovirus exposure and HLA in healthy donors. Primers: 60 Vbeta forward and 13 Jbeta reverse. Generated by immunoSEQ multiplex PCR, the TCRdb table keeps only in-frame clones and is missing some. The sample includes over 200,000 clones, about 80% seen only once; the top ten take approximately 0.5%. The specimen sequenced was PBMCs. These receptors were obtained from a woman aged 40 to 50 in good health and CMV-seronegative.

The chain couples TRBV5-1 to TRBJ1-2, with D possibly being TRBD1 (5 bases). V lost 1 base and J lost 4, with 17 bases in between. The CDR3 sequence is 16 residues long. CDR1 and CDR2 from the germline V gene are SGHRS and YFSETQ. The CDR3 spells CASSLFVAARGYGYTF. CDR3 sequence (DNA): TGCGCCAGCAGCTTGTTTGTCGCCGCAAGGGGCTATGGCTACACCTTC.

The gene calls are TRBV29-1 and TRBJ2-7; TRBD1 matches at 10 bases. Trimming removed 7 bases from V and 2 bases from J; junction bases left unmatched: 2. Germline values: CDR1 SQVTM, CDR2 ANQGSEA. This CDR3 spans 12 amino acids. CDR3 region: CSAGTGAYEQYF. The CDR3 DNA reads TGCAGCGCCGGGACAGGGGCCTACGAGCAGTACTTC.

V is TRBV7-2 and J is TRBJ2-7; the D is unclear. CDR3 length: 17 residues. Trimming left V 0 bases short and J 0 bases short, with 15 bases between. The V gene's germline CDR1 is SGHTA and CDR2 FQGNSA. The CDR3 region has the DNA TGTGCCAGCAGCTTAGCCAAAACGACAAGTAGCTCCTACGAGCAGTACTTC. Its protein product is CASSLAKTTSSSYEQYF.

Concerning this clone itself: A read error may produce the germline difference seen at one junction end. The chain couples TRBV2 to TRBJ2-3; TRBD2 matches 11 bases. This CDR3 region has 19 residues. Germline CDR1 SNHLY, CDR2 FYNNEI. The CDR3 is CASSEKVAGGPRGTDAQYF. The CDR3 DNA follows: TGTGCCAGCAGTGAAAAGGTAGCGGGGGGGCCAAGGGGCACAGATGCGCAGTATTTT. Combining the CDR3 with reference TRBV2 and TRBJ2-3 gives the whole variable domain EPEVTQTPSHQVTQMGQEVILRCVPISNHLYFYWYRQILGQKVEFLVSFYNNEISEKSEIFDDQFSVERPDGSNFTLKIRSTKLEDSAMYFCASSEKVAGGPRGTDAQYFGPGTRLTVL.

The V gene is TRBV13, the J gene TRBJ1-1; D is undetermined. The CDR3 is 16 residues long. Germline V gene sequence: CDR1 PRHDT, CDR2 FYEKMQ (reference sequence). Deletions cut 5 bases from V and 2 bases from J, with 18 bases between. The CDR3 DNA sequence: TGTGCCAGCAGCGTAATCTACTCCGGGAGCAACACTGAAGCTTTCTTT. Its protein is CASSVIYSGSNTEAFF.

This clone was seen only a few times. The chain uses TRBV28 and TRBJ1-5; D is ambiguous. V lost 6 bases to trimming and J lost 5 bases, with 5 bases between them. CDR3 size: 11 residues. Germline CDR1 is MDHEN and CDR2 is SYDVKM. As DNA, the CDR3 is TGTGCCAGCAGCAGCGATCAGCCCCAGCATTTT. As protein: CASSSDQPQHF. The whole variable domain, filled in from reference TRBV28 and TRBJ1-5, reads DVKVTQSSRYLVKRTGEKVFLECVQDMDHENMFWYRQDPGLGLRLIYFSYDVKMKEKGDIPEGYSVSREKKERFSLILESASTNQTSMYLCASSSDQPQHFGDGTRLSIL.

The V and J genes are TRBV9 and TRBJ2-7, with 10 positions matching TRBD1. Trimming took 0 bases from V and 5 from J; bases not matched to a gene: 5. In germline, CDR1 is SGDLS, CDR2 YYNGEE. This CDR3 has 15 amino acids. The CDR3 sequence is CASSVGWDRGHEQYF. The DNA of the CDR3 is TGTGCCAGCAGCGTAGGGTGGGACAGGGGACACGAGCAGTACTTC.

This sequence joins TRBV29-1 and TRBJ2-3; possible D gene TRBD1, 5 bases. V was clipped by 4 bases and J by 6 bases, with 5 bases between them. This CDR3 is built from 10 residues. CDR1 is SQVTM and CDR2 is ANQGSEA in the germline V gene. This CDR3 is CSVGGDTQYF. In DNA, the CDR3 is TGCAGCGTTGGGGGCGATACGCAGTATTTT.

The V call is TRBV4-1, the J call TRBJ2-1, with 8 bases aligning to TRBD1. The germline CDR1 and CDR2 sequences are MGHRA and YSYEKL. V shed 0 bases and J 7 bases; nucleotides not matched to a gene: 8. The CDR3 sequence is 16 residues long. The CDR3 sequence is CASSQDPGQGQNEQFF. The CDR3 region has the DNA TGCGCCAGCAGCCAAGATCCTGGACAGGGTCAGAATGAGCAGTTCTTC.

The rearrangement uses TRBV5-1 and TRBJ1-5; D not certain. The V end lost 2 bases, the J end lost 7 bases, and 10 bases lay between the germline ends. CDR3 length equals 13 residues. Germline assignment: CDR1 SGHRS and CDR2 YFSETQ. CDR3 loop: CASSLGGLQPQHF. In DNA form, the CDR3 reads TGCGCCAGCAGCTTAGGAGGGTTGCAGCCCCAGCATTTT.

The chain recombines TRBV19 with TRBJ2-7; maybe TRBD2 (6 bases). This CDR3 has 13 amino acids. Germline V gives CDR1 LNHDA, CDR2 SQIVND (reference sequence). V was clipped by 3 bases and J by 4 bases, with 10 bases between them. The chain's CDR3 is CASSIGGYYEQYF. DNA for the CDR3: TGTGCCAGTAGTATTGGGGGGTATTACGAGCAGTACTTC.

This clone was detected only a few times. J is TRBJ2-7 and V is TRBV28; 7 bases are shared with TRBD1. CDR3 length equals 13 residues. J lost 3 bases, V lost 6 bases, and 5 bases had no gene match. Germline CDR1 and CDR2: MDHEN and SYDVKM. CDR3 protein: CASRRGGLYEQYF. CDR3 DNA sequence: TGTGCCAGCAGGCGAGGGGGCCTCTACGAGCAGTACTTC.

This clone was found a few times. For the CDR3, the DNA is TGTGCCATGAAAGAACAGGGGAACACTGAAGCTTTCTTT. Encoded protein: CAMKEQGNTEAFF. V usage is TRBV10-3 and J usage is TRBJ1-1, with D perhaps matching TRBD1 (6 bases). V gave up 9 bases and J gave up 1 base, with 12 bases separating them. Looked up from germline, CDR1 is ENHRY and CDR2 is SYGVKD. This CDR3 is 13 amino acids long.

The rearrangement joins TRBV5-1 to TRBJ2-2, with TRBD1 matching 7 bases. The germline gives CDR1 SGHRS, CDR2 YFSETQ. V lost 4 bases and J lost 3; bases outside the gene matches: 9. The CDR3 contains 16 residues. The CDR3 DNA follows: TGCGCCAGCAGCAAACAGGGGCGTGGATACACCGGGGAGCTGTTTTTT. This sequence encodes CASSKQGRGYTGELFF.

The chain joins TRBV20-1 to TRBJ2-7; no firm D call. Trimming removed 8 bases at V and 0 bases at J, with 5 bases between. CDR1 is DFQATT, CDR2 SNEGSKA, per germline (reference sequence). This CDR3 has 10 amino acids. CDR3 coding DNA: TGCAGTCTGTACTCCTACGAGCAGTACTTC. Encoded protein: CSLYSYEQYF.

This CDR3 reads CASSVVRGGSNTGELFF. For the CDR3, the DNA is TGTGCCAGCAGCGTAGTACGCGGGGGGTCGAACACCGGGGAGCTGTTTTTT. The gene calls are TRBV9 and TRBJ2-2; 8 bases are a match to TRBD2. V gave up 0 bases and J gave up 0 bases; unmatched junction bases: 4. The germline gives CDR1 SGDLS, CDR2 YYNGEE. The CDR3 is 17 residues long. The full variable domain, rest sourced from reference TRBV9 and TRBJ2-2, is DSGVTQTPKHLITATGQRVTLRCSPRSGDLSVYWYQQSLDQGLQFLIQYYNGEERAKGNILERFSAQQFPDLHSELNLSSLELGDSALYFCASSVVRGGSNTGELFFGEGSRLTVL.

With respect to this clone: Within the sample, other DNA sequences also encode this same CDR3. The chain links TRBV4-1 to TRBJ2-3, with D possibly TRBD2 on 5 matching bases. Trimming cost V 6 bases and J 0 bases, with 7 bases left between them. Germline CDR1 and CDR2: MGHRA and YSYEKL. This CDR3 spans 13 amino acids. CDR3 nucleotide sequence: TGCGCCAGCAGGGGAGCGAGCACAGATACGCAGTATTTT. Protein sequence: CASRGASTDTQYF.

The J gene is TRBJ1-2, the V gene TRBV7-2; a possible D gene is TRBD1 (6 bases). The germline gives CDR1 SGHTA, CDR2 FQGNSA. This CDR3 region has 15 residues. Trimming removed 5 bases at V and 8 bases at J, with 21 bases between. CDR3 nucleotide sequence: TGTGCCAGCAGCCCTAGGGGGGGCGCTTGGTCAGGCTACACCTTC. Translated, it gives CASSPRGGAWSGYTF.

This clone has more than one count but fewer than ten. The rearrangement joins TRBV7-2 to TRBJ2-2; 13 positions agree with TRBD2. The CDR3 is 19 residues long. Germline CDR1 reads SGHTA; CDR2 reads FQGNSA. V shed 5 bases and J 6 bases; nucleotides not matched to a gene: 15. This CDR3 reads CASSQGPLTSGGASGELFF. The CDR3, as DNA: TGTGCCAGCAGCCAAGGGCCCCTAACTAGCGGGGGGGCGTCCGGGGAGCTGTTTTTT. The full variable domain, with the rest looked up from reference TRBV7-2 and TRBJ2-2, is GAGVSQSPSNKVTEKGKDVELRCDPISGHTALYWYRQSLGQGLEFLIYFQGNSAPDKSGLPSDRFSAERTGGSVSTLTIQRTQQEDSAVYLCASSQGPLTSGGASGELFFGEGSRLTVL.

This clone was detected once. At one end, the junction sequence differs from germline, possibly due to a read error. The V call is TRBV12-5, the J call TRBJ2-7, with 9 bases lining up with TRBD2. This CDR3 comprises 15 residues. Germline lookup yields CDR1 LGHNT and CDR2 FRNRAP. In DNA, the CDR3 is TGTGCTAGTTTAAGGGGGGATGCTAGCGGGGCCTCTCTGAGCTTC. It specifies CASLRGDASGASLSF.

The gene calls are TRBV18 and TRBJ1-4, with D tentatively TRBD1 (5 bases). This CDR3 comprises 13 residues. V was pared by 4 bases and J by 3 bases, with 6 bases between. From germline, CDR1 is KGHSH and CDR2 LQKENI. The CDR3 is CASSQGSNEKLFF. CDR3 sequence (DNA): TGTGCCAGCTCACAGGGGTCTAATGAAAAACTGTTTTTT.

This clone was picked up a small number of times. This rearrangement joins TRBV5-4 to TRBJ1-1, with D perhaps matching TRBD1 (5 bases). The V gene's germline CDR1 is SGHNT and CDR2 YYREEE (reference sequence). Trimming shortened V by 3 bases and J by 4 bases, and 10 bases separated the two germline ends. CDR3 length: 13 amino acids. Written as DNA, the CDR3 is TGTGCCAGCAGCTCCGGCGGGGCCACTGAAGCTTTCTTT. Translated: CASSSGGATEAFF. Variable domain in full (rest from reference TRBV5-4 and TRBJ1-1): ETGVTQSPTHLIKTRGQQVTLRCSSQSGHNTVSWYQQALGQGPQFIFQYYREEENGRGNFPPRFSGLQFPNYSSELNVNALELDDSALYLCASSSGGATEAFFGQGTRLTVV.

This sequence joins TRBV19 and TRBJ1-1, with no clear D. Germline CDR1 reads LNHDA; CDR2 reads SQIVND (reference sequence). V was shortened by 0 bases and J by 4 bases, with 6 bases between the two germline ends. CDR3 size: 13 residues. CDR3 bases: TGTGCCAGTAGTATAGACAGGCCCACTGAAGCTTTCTTT. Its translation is CASSIDRPTEAFF.

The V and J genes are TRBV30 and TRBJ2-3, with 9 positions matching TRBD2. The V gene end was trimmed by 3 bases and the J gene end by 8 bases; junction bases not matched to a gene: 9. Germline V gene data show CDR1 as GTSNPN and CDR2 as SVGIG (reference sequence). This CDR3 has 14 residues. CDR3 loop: CAWREAGGQGTQYF. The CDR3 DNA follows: TGTGCCTGGAGGGAGGCGGGGGGGCAAGGTACGCAGTATTTT.

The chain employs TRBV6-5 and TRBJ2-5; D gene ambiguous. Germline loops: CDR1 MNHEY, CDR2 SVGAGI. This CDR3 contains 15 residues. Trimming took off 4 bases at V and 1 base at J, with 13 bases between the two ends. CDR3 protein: CASSSHGQPQETQYF. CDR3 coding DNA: TGTGCCAGCAGTTCCCATGGGCAGCCCCAAGAGACCCAGTACTTC.

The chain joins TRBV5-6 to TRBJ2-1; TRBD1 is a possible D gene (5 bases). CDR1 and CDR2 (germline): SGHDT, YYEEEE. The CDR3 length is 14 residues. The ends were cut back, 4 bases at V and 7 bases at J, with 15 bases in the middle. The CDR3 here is CASSPNFRTNEQFF. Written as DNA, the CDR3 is TGTGCCAGCAGCCCCAACTTCAGGACAAATGAGCAGTTCTTC. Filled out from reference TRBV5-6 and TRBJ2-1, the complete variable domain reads DAGVTQSPTHLIKTRGQQVTLRCSPKSGHDTVSWYQQALGQGPQFIFQYYEEEERQRGNFPDRFSGHQFPNYSSELNVNALLLGDSALYLCASSPNFRTNEQFFGPGTRLTVL.

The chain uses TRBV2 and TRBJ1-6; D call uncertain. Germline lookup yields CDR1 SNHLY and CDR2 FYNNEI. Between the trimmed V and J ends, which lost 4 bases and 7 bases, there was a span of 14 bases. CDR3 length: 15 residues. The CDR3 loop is CASSAFGTGNSPLHF. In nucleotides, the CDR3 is TGTGCCAGCAGTGCTTTCGGCACGGGAAATTCACCCCTCCACTTT.

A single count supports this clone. The CDR3 here is CASSLTPRTTSGTYEQYF. The DNA for the CDR3 is TGCGCCAGCAGCTTGACCCCCCGGACGACTAGCGGCACCTACGAGCAGTACTTC. The gene calls are TRBV5-1 and TRBJ2-7; 9 positions match TRBD2. The CDR3 runs to 18 residues. CDR1 and CDR2 (germline): SGHRS, YFSETQ. V was clipped by 1 base and J by 2 bases; unmatched bases: 13. Filled out from reference TRBV5-1 and TRBJ2-7, the complete variable domain reads KAGVTQTPRYLIKTRGQQVTLSCSPISGHRSVSWYQQTPGQGLQFLFEYFSETQRNKGNFPGRFSGRQFSNSRSEMNVSTLELGDSALYLCASSLTPRTTSGTYEQYFGPGTRLTVT.